Shown below are 7 T cell receptor beta chains from a single sample sequenced in a study of OX40 agonist ivuxolimab in advanced cancers. TCRdb's table, derived via immunoSEQ multiplex PCR, lists solely in-frame clones and lacks some. Seen here are about 50,000 clones, around nine tenths observed once, and the top ten hold around 0.61%. Here the sequenced sample was CD4+ or CD8+ T cells sorted from blood, taken in a trial of the OX40 agonist ivuxolimab. All receptors come from an adult with an advanced solid tumor such as melanoma, head and neck, liver or kidney cancer.

The chain links TRBV6-5 to TRBJ1-1, with TRBD1 as a possible D gene (5 bases). The CDR3 totals 13 residues. Germline lookup yields CDR1 MNHEY and CDR2 SVGAGI. With 5 bases removed from V and 5 bases from J, the gap between germline ends came to 12 bases. The CDR3 spells CASSNEGRTEAFF. The CDR3 DNA reads TGTGCCAGCAGTAACGAGGGGAGGACTGAAGCTTTCTTT.

This CDR3 reads CSVENRGYEQYF. In nucleotides, the CDR3 is TGCAGCGTTGAGAACAGGGGGTACGAGCAGTACTTC. V is TRBV29-1 and J is TRBJ2-7; 8 nucleotides match TRBD1. Germline V lookup: CDR1 SQVTM, CDR2 ANQGSEA. The ends lost 3 bases at V and 4 bases at J; junction bases unmatched: 2. The CDR3 spans 12 residues.

The chain joins TRBV11-2 to TRBJ1-4; 8 bases line up with TRBD1. Germline trimming cut 5 bases from V and 7 bases from J; bases unmatched to any gene: 6. There are 14 residues in the CDR3. The germline V gene has CDR1 SGHAT and CDR2 FQNNGV. The CDR3 spells CASSPGQGGEKLFF. In DNA form, the CDR3 reads TGTGCCAGCAGCCCTGGACAGGGCGGTGAAAAACTGTTTTTT.

J is TRBJ2-1 and V is TRBV5-1; D tentatively reads TRBD1 or TRBD2 (6 bases each). CDR1 and CDR2 from the germline V gene are SGHRS and YFSETQ. This CDR3 has 16 amino acids. V lost 4 bases and J lost 3, with 17 bases in between. CDR3 region: CASSDPGAPYYNEQFF. CDR3 nucleotides: TGCGCCAGCAGCGACCCGGGGGCGCCGTACTACAATGAGCAGTTCTTC.

V is TRBV2 and J is TRBJ2-2; unclear D gene. Germline CDR1 reads SNHLY; CDR2 reads FYNNEI. CDR3 length: 11 amino acids. V lost 6 bases and J 6 bases, leaving 5 bases between the germline ends. CDR3 protein: CASRVAGELFF. The CDR3 DNA reads TGTGCCAGCAGGGTCGCCGGGGAGCTGTTTTTT.

The chain recombines TRBV19 with TRBJ1-4; D not resolved. The CDR3 sequence is 11 residues long. Germline CDR1 and CDR2: LNHDA and SQIVND (reference sequence). The CDR3 protein is CGSATNEKLFF. In nucleotides, the CDR3 is TGTGGGAGTGCAACTAATGAAAAACTGTTTTTT.

The chain has TRBV6-5 and TRBJ2-1; D unclear. Germline CDR1 reads MNHEY; CDR2 reads SVGAGI. The CDR3 is made up of 15 amino acids. Between the trimmed V and J ends, which lost 5 bases and 1 base, there was a span of 12 bases. The CDR3 sequence is CASSQTLGSYNEQFF. The DNA for the CDR3 is TGTGCCAGCAGTCAGACCCTTGGGTCCTACAATGAGCAGTTCTTC.